This TCR beta chain came from a study of blood T cells in healthy people across ages. In the case of this clonotype: Sequence at one end of the junction differs from germline and may be a read error.

The CDR3 sequence is 13 residues long. Using a J-beta primer mix together with a sample-barcoded 5' primer, a second PCR was run for roughly 7 to 11 cycles. TCRdb reanalysed the 5' RACE reads using MiXCR and keeps one entry per CDR3 protein. The table includes 700,000 to 950,000 distinct CDR3 sequences, approximately 39% detected once. Source material: blood. The chain employs TRBV12-3 or TRBV12-4 and TRBJ2-5, with TRBD1 identical over 7 bases. The clonotype comes from a woman in her sixties in good health. The CDR3 spells CASSLGQGETLYF. The CDR3 DNA reads TGTGCCAGCAGTTTAGGTCAGGGGGAGACCCTGTACTTC.